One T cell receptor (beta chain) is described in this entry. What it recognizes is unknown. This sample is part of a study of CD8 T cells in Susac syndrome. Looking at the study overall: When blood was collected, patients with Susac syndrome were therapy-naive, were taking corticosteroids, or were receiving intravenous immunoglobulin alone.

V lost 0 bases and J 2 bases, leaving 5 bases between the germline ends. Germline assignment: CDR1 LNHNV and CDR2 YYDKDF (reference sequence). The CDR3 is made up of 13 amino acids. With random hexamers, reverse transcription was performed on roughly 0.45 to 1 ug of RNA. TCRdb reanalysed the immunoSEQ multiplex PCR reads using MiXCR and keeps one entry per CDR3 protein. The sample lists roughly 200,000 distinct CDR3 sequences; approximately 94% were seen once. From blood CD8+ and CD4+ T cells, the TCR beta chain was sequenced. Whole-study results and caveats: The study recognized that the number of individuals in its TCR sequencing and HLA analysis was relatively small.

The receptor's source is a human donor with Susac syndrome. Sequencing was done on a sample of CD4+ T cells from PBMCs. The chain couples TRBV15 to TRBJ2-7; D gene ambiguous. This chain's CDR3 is CATSREVTYEQYF. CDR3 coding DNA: TGTGCCACCAGCAGAGAGGTTACCTACGAGCAGTACTTC.